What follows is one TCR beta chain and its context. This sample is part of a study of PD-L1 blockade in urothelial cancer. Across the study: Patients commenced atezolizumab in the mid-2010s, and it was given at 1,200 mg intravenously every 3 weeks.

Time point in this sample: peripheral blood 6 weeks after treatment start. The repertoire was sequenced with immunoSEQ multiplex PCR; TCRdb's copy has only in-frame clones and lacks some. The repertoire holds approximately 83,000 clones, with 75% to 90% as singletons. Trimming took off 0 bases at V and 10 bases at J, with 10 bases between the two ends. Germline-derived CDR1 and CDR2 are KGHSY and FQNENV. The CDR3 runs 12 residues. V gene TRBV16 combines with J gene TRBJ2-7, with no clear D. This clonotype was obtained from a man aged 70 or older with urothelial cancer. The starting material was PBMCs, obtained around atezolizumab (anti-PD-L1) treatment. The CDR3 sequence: CASSQSTQSQYF. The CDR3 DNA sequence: TGTGCCAGCAGCCAATCCACCCAGTCCCAGTACTTC.